Each of the 2 T cell receptor beta chains below was sequenced from the same sample in a study of blood T cell repertoires in COVID-19. The table came from immunoSEQ multiplex PCR; TCRdb's copy has only in-frame clones and leaves some out. The sample comprises around 190,000 clones, almost 90% of which are singletons, and 1.5% to 2% rests with the top ten. The sample consisted of peripheral blood. The source is a man aged 18 to 29 with active or convalescent COVID-19.

This chain uses TRBV7-9 with TRBJ1-1, with D maybe TRBD1 (6 bases). V lost 4 bases and J lost 11, with 11 bases in between. CDR1 and CDR2 (germline): SEHNR, FQNEAQ (reference sequence). CDR3 size: 11 residues. The CDR3 nucleotides are TGTGCCAGCAGCTCTCACAGGGCGGCTTTCTTT. It codes for CASSSHRAAFF.

The rearrangement uses TRBV2 and TRBJ2-7; 16 nucleotides match TRBD2. Trimming removed 5 bases from V and 6 bases from J; junction bases left unmatched: 7. CDR1 is SNHLY, CDR2 FYNNEI, per germline. The CDR3 length is 16 residues. The CDR3 DNA is TGTGCCAGCAGTCCGGGACTAGCGGGAGGGCGCGGCGAGCAGTACTTC. Its protein is CASSPGLAGGRGEQYF.